Sequencing of this TCR beta chain was carried out in a study of T-cell reconstitution after alpha-beta-depleted transplantation in children. This clonotype was seen repeatedly, ten times or more. Its antigen is as yet unknown. Notes on the study in general: Surviving thymic progenitors and recipient T cells were the source of high TCRbeta diversity at day 60 in some patients. There were reportedly several hundred expanded graft clones from which alpha-beta T cells came about two months after transplant.

Researchers prepared the TCRbeta library using unique molecular identifiers, the study reports. TCRdb used MiXCR to reprocess the PCR reads, holding one entry per CDR3 protein. The table includes some 80,000 distinct CDR3 sequences, roughly 20% detected once. Material: PBMCs, mostly from graft donor cells, obtained 360 days after TCRalphabeta/CD19-depleted stem cell transplant. This TCR was recovered from a male patient aged 2 to 9 who had a stem cell transplant for acute lymphoblastic leukemia, so the T cells may come from the graft donor.

The CDR3 nucleotides read TGTGCCAGCAGCATTAGCGGGCGTTTGGGGGTTGGGCAGTTCTTC. Amino acid sequence: CASSISGRLGVGQFF. This sequence joins TRBV6-2 or TRBV6-3 and TRBJ2-1; 7 bases align to TRBD2. This CDR3 has 15 amino acids. Trimming cost V 6 bases and J 12 bases; bases outside gene matches: 17. Per the germline V gene, CDR1 is MNHEY and CDR2 is SVGEGT.